The T cell receptor beta chain under discussion was sequenced for a study of human T cells and chemical hapten exposure. Overall study: Diphenylcyclopropenone was applied weekly to patients' scalps across the roughly 24-week study. Patients were mainly female, each with alopecia areata, totalis or universalis. Broader study findings: DPC sensitization produced no change in TCRs with frequency above 1 in 1000.

The time point denotes: patch test 1, 2 weeks after DPC sensitization. As to treatment: therapeutic diphenylcyclopropenone sensitization with weekly scalp DPC. The drawing of blood occurred before each patch test was applied. This clonotype was seen a handful of times. Its antigen is unidentified. TCRdb re-analysed the RACE reads in MiXCR, keeping a single row per CDR3 protein. The sample yields 300,000 to 450,000 distinct CDR3 sequences, roughly 5% seen once. The source of this sequence is a woman aged 45-65 years with alopecia areata. Some clones in this sample may be carry-over from other donors' samples. The sequencing here drew on whole blood, taken in connection with sensitization to the hapten diphenylcyclopropenone (DPC).

Here the CDR3 reads CAISVRRDVGELFF. In DNA, the CDR3 is TGTGCCATCAGTGTCAGGCGGGATGTCGGGGAGCTGTTTTTT. V gene TRBV10-3 combines with J gene TRBJ2-2, with D perhaps matching TRBD2 (6 bases). V gave up 4 bases and J gave up 7 bases, with 13 bases separating them. Germline V gene data show CDR1 as ENHRY and CDR2 as SYGVKD. This CDR3 contains 14 residues.